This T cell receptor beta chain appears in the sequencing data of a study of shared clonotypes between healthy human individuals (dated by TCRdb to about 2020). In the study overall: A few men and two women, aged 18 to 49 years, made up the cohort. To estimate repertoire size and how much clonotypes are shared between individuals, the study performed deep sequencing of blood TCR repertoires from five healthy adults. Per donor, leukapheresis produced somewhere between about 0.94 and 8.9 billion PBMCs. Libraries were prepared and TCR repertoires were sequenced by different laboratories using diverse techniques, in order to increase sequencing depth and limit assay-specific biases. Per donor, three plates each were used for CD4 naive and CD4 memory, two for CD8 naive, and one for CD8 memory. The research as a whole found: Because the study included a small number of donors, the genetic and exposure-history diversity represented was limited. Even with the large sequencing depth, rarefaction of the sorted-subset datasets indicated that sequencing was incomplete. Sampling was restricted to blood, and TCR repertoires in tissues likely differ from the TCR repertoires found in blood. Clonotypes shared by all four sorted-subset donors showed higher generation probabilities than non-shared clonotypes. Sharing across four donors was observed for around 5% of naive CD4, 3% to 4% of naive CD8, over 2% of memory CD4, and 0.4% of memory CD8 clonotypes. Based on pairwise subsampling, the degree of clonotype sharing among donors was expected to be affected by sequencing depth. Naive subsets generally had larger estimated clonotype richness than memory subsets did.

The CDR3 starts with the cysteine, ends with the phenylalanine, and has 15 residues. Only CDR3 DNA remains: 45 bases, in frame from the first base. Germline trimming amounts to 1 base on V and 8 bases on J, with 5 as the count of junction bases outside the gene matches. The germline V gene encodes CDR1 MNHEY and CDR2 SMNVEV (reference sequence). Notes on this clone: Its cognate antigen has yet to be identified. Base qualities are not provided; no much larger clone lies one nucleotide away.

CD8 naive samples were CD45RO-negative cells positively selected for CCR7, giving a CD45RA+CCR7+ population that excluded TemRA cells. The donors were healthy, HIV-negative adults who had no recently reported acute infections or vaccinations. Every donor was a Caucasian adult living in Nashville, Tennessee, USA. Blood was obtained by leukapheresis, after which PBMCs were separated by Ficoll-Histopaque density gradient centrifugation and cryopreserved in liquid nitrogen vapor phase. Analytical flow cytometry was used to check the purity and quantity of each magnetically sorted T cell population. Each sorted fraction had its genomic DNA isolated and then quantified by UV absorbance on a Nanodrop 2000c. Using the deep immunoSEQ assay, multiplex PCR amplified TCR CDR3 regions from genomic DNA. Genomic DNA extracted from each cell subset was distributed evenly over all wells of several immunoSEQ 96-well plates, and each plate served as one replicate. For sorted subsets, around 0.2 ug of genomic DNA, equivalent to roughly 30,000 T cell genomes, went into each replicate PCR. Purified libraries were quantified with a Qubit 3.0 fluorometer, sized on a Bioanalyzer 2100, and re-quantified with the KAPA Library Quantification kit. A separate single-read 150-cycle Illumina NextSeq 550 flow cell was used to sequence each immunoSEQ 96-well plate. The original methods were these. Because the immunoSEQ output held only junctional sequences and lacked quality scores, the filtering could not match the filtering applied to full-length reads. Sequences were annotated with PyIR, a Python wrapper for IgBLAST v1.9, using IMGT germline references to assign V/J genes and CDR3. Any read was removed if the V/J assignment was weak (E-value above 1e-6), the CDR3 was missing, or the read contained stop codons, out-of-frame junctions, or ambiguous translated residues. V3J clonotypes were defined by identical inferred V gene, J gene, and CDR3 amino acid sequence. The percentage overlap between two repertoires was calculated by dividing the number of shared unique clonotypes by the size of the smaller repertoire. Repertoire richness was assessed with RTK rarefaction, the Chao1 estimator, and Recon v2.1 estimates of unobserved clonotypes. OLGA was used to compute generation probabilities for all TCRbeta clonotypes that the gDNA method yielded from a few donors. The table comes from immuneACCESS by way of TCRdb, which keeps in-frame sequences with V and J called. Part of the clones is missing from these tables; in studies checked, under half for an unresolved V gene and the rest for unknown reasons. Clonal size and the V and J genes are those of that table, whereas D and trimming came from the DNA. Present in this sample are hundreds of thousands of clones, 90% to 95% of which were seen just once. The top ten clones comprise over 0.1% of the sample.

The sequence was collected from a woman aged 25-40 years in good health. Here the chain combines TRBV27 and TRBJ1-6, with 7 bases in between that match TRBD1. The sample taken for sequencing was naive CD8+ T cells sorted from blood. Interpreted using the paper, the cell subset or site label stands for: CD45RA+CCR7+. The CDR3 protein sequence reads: CASSLYGQDYSPLHF. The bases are TGTGCCAGCAGTTTATATGGACAGGATTATTCACCCCTCCACTTT.